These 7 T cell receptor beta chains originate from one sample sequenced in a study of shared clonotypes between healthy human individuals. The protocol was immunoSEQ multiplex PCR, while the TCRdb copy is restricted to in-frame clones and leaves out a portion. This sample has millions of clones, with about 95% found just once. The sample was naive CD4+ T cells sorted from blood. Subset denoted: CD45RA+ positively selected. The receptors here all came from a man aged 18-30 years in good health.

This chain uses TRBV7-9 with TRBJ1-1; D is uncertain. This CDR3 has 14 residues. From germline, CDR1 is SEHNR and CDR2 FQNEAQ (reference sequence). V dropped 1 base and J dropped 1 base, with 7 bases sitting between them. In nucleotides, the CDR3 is TGTGCCAGCAGCTTAGAACATCCGAACACTGAAGCTTTCTTT. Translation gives CASSLEHPNTEAFF.

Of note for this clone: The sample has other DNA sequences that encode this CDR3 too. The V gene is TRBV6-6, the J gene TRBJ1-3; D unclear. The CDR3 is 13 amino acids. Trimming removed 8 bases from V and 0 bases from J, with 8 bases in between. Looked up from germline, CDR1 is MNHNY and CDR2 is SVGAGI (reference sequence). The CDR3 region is CASSSGSGNTIYF. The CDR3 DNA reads TGTGCCAGCTCCAGCGGCTCTGGAAACACCATATATTTT.

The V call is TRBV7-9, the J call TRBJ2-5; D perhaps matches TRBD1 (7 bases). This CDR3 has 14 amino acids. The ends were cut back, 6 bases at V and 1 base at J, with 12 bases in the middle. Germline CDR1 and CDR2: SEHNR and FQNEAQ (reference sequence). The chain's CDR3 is CASSRGTAQETQYF. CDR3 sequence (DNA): TGTGCCAGCAGTCGCGGGACAGCCCAAGAGACCCAGTACTTC.

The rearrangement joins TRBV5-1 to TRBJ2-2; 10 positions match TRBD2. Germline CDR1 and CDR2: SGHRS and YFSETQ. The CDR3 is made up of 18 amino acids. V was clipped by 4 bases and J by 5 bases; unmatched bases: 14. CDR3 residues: CASSPSPSGSVGTGELFF. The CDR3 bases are TGCGCCAGCAGCCCCTCCCCTAGCGGGAGTGTAGGGACCGGGGAGCTGTTTTTT.

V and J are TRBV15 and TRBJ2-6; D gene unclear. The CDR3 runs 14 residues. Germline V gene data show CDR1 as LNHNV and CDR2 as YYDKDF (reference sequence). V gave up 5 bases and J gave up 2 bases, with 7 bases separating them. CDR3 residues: CATSPNTGANVLTF. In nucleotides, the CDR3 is TGTGCCACCAGCCCTAATACTGGGGCCAACGTCCTGACTTTC.

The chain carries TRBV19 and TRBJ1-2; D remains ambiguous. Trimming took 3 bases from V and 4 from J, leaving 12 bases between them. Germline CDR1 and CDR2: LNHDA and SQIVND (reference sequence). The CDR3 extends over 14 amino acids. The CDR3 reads CASSISGESYGYTF. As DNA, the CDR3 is TGTGCCAGTAGTATCTCCGGGGAGAGCTATGGCTACACCTTC.

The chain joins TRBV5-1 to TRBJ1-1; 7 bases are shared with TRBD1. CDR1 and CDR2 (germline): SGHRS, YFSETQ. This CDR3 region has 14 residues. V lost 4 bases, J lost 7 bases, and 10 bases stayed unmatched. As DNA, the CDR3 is TGCGCCAGCAGCAAGGGGGCGCAATACGGTGAAGCTTTCTTT. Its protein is CASSKGAQYGEAFF.